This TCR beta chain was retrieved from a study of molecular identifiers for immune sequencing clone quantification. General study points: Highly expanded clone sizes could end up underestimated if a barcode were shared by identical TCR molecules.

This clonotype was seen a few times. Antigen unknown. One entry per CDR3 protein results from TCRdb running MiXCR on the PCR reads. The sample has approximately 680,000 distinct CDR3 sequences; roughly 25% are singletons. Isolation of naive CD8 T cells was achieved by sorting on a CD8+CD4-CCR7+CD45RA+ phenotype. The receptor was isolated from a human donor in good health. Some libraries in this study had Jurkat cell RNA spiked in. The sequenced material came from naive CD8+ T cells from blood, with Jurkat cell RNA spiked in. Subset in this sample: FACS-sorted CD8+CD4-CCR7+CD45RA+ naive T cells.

CDR3 sequence: CASSLARGTYNEQFF. CDR3 DNA sequence: TGTGCCAGCAGCTTAGCTCGCGGGACCTACAATGAGCAGTTCTTC. The rearrangement uses TRBV7-9 and TRBJ2-1, with TRBD2 as a possible D gene (6 bases). The length of the CDR3 is 15 residues. Trimming left V 0 bases short and J 2 bases short, with 8 bases between. The germline V gene has CDR1 SEHNR and CDR2 FQNEAQ (reference sequence).